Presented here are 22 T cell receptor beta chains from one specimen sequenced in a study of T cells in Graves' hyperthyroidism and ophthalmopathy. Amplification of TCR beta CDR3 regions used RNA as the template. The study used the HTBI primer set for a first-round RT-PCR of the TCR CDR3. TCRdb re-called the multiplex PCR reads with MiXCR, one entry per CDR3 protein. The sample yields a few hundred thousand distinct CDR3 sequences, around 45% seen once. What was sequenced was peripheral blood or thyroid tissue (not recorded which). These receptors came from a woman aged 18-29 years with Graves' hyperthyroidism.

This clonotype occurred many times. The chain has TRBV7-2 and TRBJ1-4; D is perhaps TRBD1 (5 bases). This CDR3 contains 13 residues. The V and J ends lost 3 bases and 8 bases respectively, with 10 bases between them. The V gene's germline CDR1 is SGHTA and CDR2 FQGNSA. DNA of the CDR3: TGTGCCAGCAGCTTGGGGGGTGGGGAAAAACTGTTTTTT. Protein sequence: CASSLGGGEKLFF.

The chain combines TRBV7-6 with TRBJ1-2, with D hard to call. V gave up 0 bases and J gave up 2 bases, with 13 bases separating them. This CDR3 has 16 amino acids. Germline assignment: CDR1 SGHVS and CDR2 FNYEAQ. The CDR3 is CASSLAVMSQNYGYTF. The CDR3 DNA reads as TGTGCCAGCAGCTTAGCAGTGATGAGCCAGAACTATGGCTACACCTTC. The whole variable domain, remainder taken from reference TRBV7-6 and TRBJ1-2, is GAGVSQSPRYKVTKRGQDVALRCDPISGHVSLYWYRQALGQGPEFLTYFNYEAQQDKSGLPNDRFSAERPEGSISTLTIQRTEQRDSAMYRCASSLAVMSQNYGYTFGSGTRLTVV.

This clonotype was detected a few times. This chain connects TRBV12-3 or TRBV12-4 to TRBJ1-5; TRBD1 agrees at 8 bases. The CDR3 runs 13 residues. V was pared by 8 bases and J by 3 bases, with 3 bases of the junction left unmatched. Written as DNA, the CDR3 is TGTGCCAGCGGGACAGGTTACAATCAGCCCCAGCATTTT. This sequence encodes CASGTGYNQPQHF.

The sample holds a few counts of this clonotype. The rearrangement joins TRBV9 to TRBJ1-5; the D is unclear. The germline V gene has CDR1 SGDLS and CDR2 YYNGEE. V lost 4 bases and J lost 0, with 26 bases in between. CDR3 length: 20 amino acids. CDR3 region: CASSPSRGPEGGNSNQPQHF. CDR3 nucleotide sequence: TGTGCCAGCAGCCCGAGCCGGGGTCCGGAAGGCGGCAATAGCAATCAGCCCCAGCATTTT.

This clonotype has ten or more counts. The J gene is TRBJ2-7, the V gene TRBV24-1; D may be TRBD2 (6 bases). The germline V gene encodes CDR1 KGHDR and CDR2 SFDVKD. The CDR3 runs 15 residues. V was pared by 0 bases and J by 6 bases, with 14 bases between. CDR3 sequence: CATSDLRCLAFEQYF. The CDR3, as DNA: TGTGCCACCAGTGATTTGCGTTGCCTAGCGTTCGAGCAGTACTTC.

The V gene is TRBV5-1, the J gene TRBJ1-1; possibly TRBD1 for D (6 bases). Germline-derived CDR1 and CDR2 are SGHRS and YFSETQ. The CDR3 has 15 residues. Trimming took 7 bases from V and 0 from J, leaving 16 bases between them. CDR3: CASGANRVMNTEAFF. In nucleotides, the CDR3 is TGCGCCAGCGGGGCGAACAGGGTAATGAACACTGAAGCTTTCTTT.

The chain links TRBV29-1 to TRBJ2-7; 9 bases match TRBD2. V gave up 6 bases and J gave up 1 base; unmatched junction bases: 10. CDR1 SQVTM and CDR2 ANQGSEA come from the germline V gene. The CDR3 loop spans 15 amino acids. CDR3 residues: CSVLASGTDSYEQYF. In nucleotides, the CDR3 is TGCAGCGTGCTGGCTAGCGGGACCGATTCCTACGAGCAGTACTTC.

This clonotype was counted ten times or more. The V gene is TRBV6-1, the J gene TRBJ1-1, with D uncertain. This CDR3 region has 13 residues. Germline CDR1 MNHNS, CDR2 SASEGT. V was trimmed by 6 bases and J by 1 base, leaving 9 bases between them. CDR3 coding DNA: TGTGCCAGCAGGAAATGGCCGAACACTGAAGCTTTCTTT. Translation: CASRKWPNTEAFF.

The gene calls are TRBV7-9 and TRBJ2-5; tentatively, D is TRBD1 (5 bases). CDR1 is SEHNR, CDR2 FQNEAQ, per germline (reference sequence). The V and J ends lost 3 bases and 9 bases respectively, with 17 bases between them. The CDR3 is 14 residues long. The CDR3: CASSLETRAPAQYF. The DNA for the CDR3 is TGTGCCAGCAGCTTGGAGACCAGGGCGCCGGCCCAGTACTTC.

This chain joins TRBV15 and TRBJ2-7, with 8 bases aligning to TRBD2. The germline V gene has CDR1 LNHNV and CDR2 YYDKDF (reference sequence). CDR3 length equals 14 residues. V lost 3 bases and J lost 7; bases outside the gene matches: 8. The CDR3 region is CATSSRLARNEQYF. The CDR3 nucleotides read TGTGCCACCAGCAGCCGACTAGCGCGGAATGAGCAGTACTTC.

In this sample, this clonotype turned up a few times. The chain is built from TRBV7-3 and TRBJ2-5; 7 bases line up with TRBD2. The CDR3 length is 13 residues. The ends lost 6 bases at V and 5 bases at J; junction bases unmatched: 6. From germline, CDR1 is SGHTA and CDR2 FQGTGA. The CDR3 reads CASSSGLVETQYF. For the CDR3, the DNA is TGTGCCAGCAGTTCCGGACTAGTCGAGACCCAGTACTTC.

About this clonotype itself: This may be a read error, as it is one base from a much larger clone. CDR3 amino acids: CASRFGTPNTGELFF. The CDR3 DNA is TGTGCCAGCAGGTTCGGGACACCGAACACCGGGGAGCTGTTTTTT. The V call is TRBV2, the J call TRBJ2-2; TRBD1 is a possible D gene (6 bases). The V end was cut by 6 bases, the J end by 0 bases, with 11 bases between. The CDR3 covers 15 residues. CDR1 SNHLY and CDR2 FYNNEI come from the germline V gene.

CDR3 in DNA: TGTGCCAGCAGCTTTTGGCAGGGCCATGGCTACACCTTC. Translation gives CASSFWQGHGYTF. The chain couples TRBV2 to TRBJ1-2, with D possibly TRBD1 on 5 matching bases. This CDR3 has 13 residues. The germline gives CDR1 SNHLY, CDR2 FYNNEI. V lost 6 bases and J lost 6, with 14 bases in between.

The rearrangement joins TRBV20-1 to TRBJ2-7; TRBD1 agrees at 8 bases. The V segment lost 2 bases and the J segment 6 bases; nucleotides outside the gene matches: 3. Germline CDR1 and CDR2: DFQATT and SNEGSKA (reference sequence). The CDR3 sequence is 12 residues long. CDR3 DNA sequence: TGCAGTGCTAGAAAACAGGGGGTCGAGCAGTACTTC. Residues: CSARKQGVEQYF.

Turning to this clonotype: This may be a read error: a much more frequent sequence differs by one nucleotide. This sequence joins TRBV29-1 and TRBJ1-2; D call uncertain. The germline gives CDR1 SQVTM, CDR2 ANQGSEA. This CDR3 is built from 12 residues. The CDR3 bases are TGCAGCGTTTGGGTGGGTAACTATGGCCACACCTTC. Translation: CSVWVGNYGHTF.

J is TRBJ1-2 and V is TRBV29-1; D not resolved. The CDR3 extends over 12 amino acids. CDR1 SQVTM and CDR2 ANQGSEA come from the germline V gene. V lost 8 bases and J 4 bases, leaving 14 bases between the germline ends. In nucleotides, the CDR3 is TGCAGCCTTCCAGACTGGGGCTATGGCTACACCTTC. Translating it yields CSLPDWGYGYTF.

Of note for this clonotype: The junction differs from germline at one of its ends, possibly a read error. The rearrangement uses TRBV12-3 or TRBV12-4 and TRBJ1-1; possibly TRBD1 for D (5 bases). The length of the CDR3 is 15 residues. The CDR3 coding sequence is TGCGCCAGCAGCCCCCGGGACCTCGGGGACACTGAAGCTTTCTTT. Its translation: CASSPRDLGDTEAFF.

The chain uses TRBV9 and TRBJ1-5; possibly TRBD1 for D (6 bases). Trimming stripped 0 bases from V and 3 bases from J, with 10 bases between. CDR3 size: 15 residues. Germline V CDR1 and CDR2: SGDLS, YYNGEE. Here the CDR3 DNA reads TGTGCCAGCAGCGTAGATGGGACACCCAATCAGCCCCAGCATTTT. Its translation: CASSVDGTPNQPQHF.

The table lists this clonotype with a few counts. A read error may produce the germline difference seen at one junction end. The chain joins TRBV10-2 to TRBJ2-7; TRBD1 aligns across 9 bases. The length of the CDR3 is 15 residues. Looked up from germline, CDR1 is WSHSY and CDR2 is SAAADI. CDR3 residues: CASSAAGTGTYEQYF. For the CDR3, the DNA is TGTGCCAGCAGTGCTGCCGGGACAGGGACCTACGAGCAGTACTTC.

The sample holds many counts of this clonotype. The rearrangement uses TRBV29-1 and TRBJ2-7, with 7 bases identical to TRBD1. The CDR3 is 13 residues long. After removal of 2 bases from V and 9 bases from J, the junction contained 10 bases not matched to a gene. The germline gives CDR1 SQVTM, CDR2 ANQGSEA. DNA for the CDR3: TGCAGCGTTGAATCGACGACAGGGAGCTGGCAGTACTTC. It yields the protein CSVESTTGSWQYF.

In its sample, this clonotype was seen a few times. The CDR3 coding sequence is TGTGCCAGCAGCTTGACAGAGATGAACTATGGCTACACCTTC. This codes for CASSLTEMNYGYTF. The V and J genes are TRBV7-9 and TRBJ1-2, with D tentatively TRBD1 (5 bases). Germline assignment: CDR1 SEHNR and CDR2 FQNEAQ (reference sequence). The CDR3 is 14 amino acids. V was clipped by 3 bases and J by 2 bases, with 10 bases between them. Complete variable domain (other parts from reference TRBV7-9 and TRBJ1-2): DTGVSQNPRHKITKRGQNVTFRCDPISEHNRLYWYRQTLGQGPEFLTYFQNEAQLEKSRLLSDRFSAERPKGSFSTLEIQRTEQGDSAMYLCASSLTEMNYGYTFGSGTRLTVV.

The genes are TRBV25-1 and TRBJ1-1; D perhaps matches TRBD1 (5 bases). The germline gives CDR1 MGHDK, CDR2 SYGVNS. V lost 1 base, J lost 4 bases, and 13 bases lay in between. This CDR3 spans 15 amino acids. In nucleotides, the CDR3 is TGTGCCAGCAGTGAATCTGGGGCTCGGGGCACTGAAGCTTTCTTT. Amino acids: CASSESGARGTEAFF.